The clone carrying this T cell receptor beta chain was seen only a few times. Its target is unknown. The sample is drawn from a study of identical twins. Study results and caveats: Cord blood beta clonotypes that were abundant carried fewer insertions, and memory repertoires showed no such trend. For out-of-frame alpha sequences shared by twins, low generation probability was in excess.

Per the germline V gene, CDR1 is SGDLS and CDR2 is YYNGEE. This CDR3 comprises 15 residues. V dropped 0 bases and J dropped 0 bases, with 9 bases sitting between them. Each cDNA held unique molecular identifiers, and template switching gave it a universal primer site. TCRdb redid the calling of the 5' RACE reads with MiXCR, one entry per CDR3 protein. The data show about 720,000 distinct CDR3 sequences, with under 9% seen just once and about 0.98% held by the top ten. These data also formed part of another study, on yellow fever vaccine responses in identical twins.

The V call is TRBV9, the J call TRBJ1-1; D perhaps matches TRBD1 (5 bases). This receptor was obtained from a woman aged 18-35 years in good health. Sequenced: PBMCs. The CDR3 is CASSVVGAVNTEAFF. The CDR3 DNA follows: TGTGCCAGCAGCGTAGTTGGGGCCGTGAACACTGAAGCTTTCTTT.